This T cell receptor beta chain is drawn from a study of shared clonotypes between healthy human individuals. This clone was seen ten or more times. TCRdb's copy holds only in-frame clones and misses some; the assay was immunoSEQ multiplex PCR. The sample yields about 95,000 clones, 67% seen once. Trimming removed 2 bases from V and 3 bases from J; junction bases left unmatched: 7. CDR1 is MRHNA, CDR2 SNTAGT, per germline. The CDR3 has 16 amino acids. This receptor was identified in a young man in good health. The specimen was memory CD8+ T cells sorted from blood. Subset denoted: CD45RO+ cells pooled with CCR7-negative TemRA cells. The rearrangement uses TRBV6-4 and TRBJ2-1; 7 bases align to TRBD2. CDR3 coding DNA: TGTGCCAGCAGTGACCAAAGCGGGGCGGGCTACAATGAGCAGTTCTTC. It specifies CASSDQSGAGYNEQFF.